Reported below is one T cell receptor (beta chain). This sample is drawn from a study of shared clonotypes between healthy human individuals. Study details: Per donor, CD8 memory used one plate, CD8 naive used two, CD4 memory used three and CD4 naive used three.

Only in-frame clones appear in the TCRdb table, and some are missing; sequencing was by immunoSEQ multiplex PCR. The sample lists more than 2 million clones; 85% to 95% were seen once. V lost 6 bases, J lost 4 bases, and 9 bases stayed unmatched. CDR3 size: 15 residues. Looked up from germline, CDR1 is SNHLY and CDR2 is FYNNEI. The chain recombines TRBV2 with TRBJ1-2; TRBD1 aligns across 9 bases. The source of this sequence is a young man in good health. What was sequenced was naive CD4+ T cells sorted from blood. Subset noted: CD45RA+ positively selected. The CDR3 DNA reads as TGTGCCAGCAGCGACGGGACAGGGCCGATCTATGGCTACACCTTC. Protein product: CASSDGTGPIYGYTF.